Each of the 27 T cell receptor beta chains below was sequenced from the same sample in a study of T cells in Graves' hyperthyroidism and ophthalmopathy. It was RNA transcripts that yielded the amplified TCR beta CDR3 regions. HTBI primers were used for first-round RT-PCR of the TCR CDR3. Each CDR3 protein is one row after TCRdb ran MiXCR on the multiplex PCR reads. Here the sample spans hundreds of thousands of distinct CDR3 sequences, roughly 20% being singletons. Material: blood. All receptors derive from a young man with Graves' ophthalmopathy.

The chain employs TRBV6-1 and TRBJ2-3; the D is unclear. Germline-derived CDR1 and CDR2 are MNHNS and SASEGT. V shed 7 bases and J shed 0 bases, with 14 bases lying between them. The CDR3 has 15 amino acids. In DNA form, the CDR3 reads TGTGCCAGCATATTATACTTTACTAGCACAGATACGCAGTATTTT. Translated: CASILYFTSTDTQYF.

This clonotype was counted at least ten times. The V gene is TRBV30, the J gene TRBJ1-4, with D maybe TRBD1 (5 bases). Germline V gives CDR1 GTSNPN, CDR2 SVGIG (reference sequence). Between the trimmed V and J ends, which lost 2 bases and 0 bases, there was a span of 16 bases. The CDR3 length is 17 residues. Here the CDR3 reads CAWSSRTGTATNEKLFF. The CDR3 region has the DNA TGTGCCTGGAGTTCGCGGACCGGGACCGCAACTAATGAAAAACTGTTTTTT.

This clonotype was seen many times. The V gene is TRBV12-3 or TRBV12-4, the J gene TRBJ1-1, with TRBD1 identical over 9 bases. This CDR3 comprises 14 residues. V was pared by 5 bases and J by 6 bases, with 7 bases of the junction left unmatched. The CDR3 protein is CASSPTGGASEAFF. In DNA, the CDR3 is TGTGCCAGCAGTCCCACAGGGGGCGCGTCTGAAGCTTTCTTT.

This chain uses TRBV6-1 with TRBJ2-6, with D possibly being TRBD1 (5 bases). The CDR3 has 16 residues. Germline V gene data show CDR1 as MNHNS and CDR2 as SASEGT. With 5 bases removed from V and 1 base from J, the gap between germline ends came to 12 bases. CDR3 residues: CASSRSWTSGANVLTF. CDR3 DNA: TGTGCCAGCAGTCGCTCTTGGACATCTGGGGCCAACGTCCTGACTTTC.

The V and J genes are TRBV7-2 and TRBJ2-7; possibly TRBD2 for D (5 bases). V was pared by 1 base and J by 1 base, with 11 bases between. Germline lookup yields CDR1 SGHTA and CDR2 FQGNSA. This CDR3 region has 15 residues. CDR3 loop: CASSLVHGKSYEQYF. CDR3 DNA sequence: TGTGCCAGCAGCTTAGTGCACGGGAAGTCCTACGAGCAGTACTTC.

V gene TRBV24-1 combines with J gene TRBJ2-3, with 8 positions matching TRBD2. CDR3 length equals 14 residues. The trim removed 9 bases at V and 1 base at J, leaving 5 bases unmatched. CDR1 KGHDR and CDR2 SFDVKD come from the germline V gene. CDR3 nucleotides: TGTGCCACCTCCAGCGGGAGAGGCACAGATACGCAGTATTTT. Its protein product is CATSSGRGTDTQYF.

The chain combines TRBV19 with TRBJ1-2; 9 bases agree with TRBD1. This CDR3 is built from 15 residues. Trimming took 5 bases from V and 0 from J; bases not matched to a gene: 4. Germline CDR1 reads LNHDA; CDR2 reads SQIVND (reference sequence). The CDR3 bases are TGTGCCAGTAGTCCTACAGGGGGCACTAACTATGGCTACACCTTC. This codes for CASSPTGGTNYGYTF. The full variable domain, its missing parts supplied by reference TRBV19 and TRBJ1-2, is DGGITQSPKYLFRKEGQNVTLSCEQNLNHDAMYWYRQDPGQGLRLIYYSQIVNDFQKGDIAEGYSVSREKKESFPLTVTSAQKNPTAFYLCASSPTGGTNYGYTFGSGTRLTVV.

This clonotype was picked up many times. The CDR3 reads CASSQETLYYEQYF. CDR3 in DNA: TGTGCCAGCAGCCAAGAGACTCTCTACTACGAGCAGTACTTC. V and J are TRBV3-1 and TRBJ2-7, with unresolved D. This CDR3 contains 14 residues. Germline loops: CDR1 LGHDT, CDR2 YNNKEL (reference sequence). V shed 0 bases and J shed 3 bases, with 9 bases lying between them.

The V call is TRBV6-1, the J call TRBJ2-2; 13 bases align to TRBD2. V dropped 5 bases and J dropped 6; count of bases not matched to a gene: 3. In germline, CDR1 is MNHNS, CDR2 SASEGT. This CDR3 region has 15 residues. In nucleotides, the CDR3 is TGTGCCAGCAGTTGGACTAGCGGGAGACCCGGGGAGCTGTTTTTT. Protein sequence: CASSWTSGRPGELFF.

This clonotype was counted many times. The CDR3 loop reads CASVRTVDQPQHF. Here the CDR3 DNA reads TGTGCCAGCGTGAGGACTGTCGATCAGCCCCAGCATTTT. The chain is built from TRBV6-1 and TRBJ1-5; D is unresolved. Trimming left V 8 bases short and J 5 bases short, with 13 bases between. CDR3 length: 13 residues. The V gene's germline CDR1 is MNHNS and CDR2 SASEGT.

The CDR3 spells CATRIGTGGGETQYF. In DNA, the CDR3 is TGTGCCACCAGAATAGGGACAGGGGGCGGGGAGACCCAGTACTTC. J is TRBJ2-5 and V is TRBV10-3; 12 bases are a match to TRBD1. J was trimmed by 5 bases and V by 10 bases; bases with no gene match: 11. This CDR3 spans 15 amino acids. In germline, CDR1 is ENHRY, CDR2 SYGVKD.

The chain links TRBV7-9 to TRBJ2-5; no definite D call. V was cut by 5 bases and J by 7 bases, with 23 bases left in between. CDR1 is SEHNR, CDR2 FQNEAQ, per germline (reference sequence). The CDR3 has 16 residues. The CDR3 DNA reads as TGTGCCAGCAGCCACCCCTCGACTTGGAGAGAAGGGACCCAGTACTTC. It yields the protein CASSHPSTWREGTQYF.

This clonotype has at least ten counts. The rearrangement links TRBV13 to TRBJ2-1, with TRBD2 matching over 8 bases. Germline V CDR1 and CDR2: PRHDT, FYEKMQ (reference sequence). The CDR3 is 17 residues long. The V gene end was trimmed by 5 bases and the J gene end by 10 bases; junction bases not matched to a gene: 19. The CDR3 loop reads CASSRTQGAGESWEQFF. In nucleotides, the CDR3 is TGTGCCAGCAGCCGAACCCAAGGAGCGGGAGAATCGTGGGAGCAGTTCTTC.

This chain connects TRBV7-9 to TRBJ1-1; D not resolved. Germline CDR1 reads SEHNR; CDR2 reads FQNEAQ (reference sequence). The CDR3 totals 14 residues. V dropped 5 bases and J dropped 9 bases, with 19 bases sitting between them. Here the CDR3 DNA reads TGTGCCAGCAGCCCGACACCTAACCGGGGTAAAGCTTTCTTT. As protein: CASSPTPNRGKAFF.

Only a few counts were recorded for this clonotype. The chain carries TRBV13 and TRBJ2-2, with 7 bases identical to TRBD1. The CDR3 is 16 residues long. Germline V CDR1 and CDR2: PRHDT, FYEKMQ (reference sequence). With 5 bases clipped from V and 4 bases from J, the junction kept 10 bases outside the gene matches. As DNA, the CDR3 is TGTGCCAGCAGCGAGCGACAGGGATGGAGCACCGGGGAGCTGTTTTTT. It encodes CASSERQGWSTGELFF.

This clonotype was seen many times. The gene calls are TRBV6-2 or TRBV6-3 and TRBJ2-7, with TRBD1 matching over 9 bases. The CDR3 sequence is 19 residues long. Germline CDR1 and CDR2: MNHEY and SVGEGT. The J segment lost 5 bases and the V segment lost 0 bases, leaving 17 bases of the junction unmatched. The CDR3 nucleotides read TGTGCCAGCAGTTACTCGAAGTCCCCCCATTACAGGGGGCGCGACGAGCAGTACTTC. This codes for CASSYSKSPHYRGRDEQYF.

In this sample, this clonotype turned up a few times. This sequence may be a read error, since a much larger clone differs from it by one base. J is TRBJ2-3 and V is TRBV6-6, with D hard to call. Germline V CDR1 and CDR2: MNHNY, SVGAGI (reference sequence). V was trimmed by 0 bases and J by 0 bases, leaving 1 base between them. The CDR3 is made up of 13 amino acids. CDR3 nucleotide sequence: TGTGCCAGCAGTTACTCTAGCACAGATACGCAGTATTTT. As protein: CASSYSSTDTQYF.

This clonotype was recorded at least ten times. The chain combines TRBV6-1 with TRBJ2-7; 9 bases align to TRBD1. Germline V gene lookup returns CDR1 MNHNS and CDR2 SASEGT. This CDR3 is built from 16 residues. V was pared by 6 bases and J by 3 bases, with 12 bases of the junction left unmatched. CDR3: CASRSTGTGLGYEQYF. CDR3 sequence (DNA): TGTGCCAGCAGATCGACCGGGACAGGGCTTGGCTACGAGCAGTACTTC.

The genes are TRBV30 and TRBJ2-6; D gene ambiguous. There are 14 residues in the CDR3. V lost 3 bases and J lost 0, with 6 bases in between. Germline V gives CDR1 GTSNPN, CDR2 SVGIG (reference sequence). In nucleotides, the CDR3 is TGTGCCTGGAGACTTATCTCTGGGGCCAACGTCCTGACTTTC. Amino acids: CAWRLISGANVLTF.

There are a few counts of this clonotype. V usage is TRBV11-2 and J usage is TRBJ1-4; D is possibly TRBD1 (5 bases). Trimming removed 5 bases at V and 4 bases at J, with 8 bases between. The CDR3 length is 13 residues. CDR1 is SGHAT, CDR2 FQNNGV, per germline. CDR3 sequence reads: CASSQGINEKLFF. The CDR3 DNA sequence: TGTGCCAGCAGCCAGGGTATTAATGAAAAACTGTTTTTT.

As to this clonotype: A much more abundant neighbour one base away suggests this may be a read error. V usage is TRBV12-3 or TRBV12-4 and J usage is TRBJ1-5; the D gene is possibly TRBD1 (6 bases). CDR3 length: 17 amino acids. CDR3 DNA sequence: TGTGCCAGCAGTGCGGTCACGGGGGGCGGAGGCAATCAGCCCCGGCATTTT. It codes for CASSAVTGGGGNQPRHF.

The J gene is TRBJ1-2, the V gene TRBV5-1; TRBD1 is a possible D gene (5 bases). V was pared by 0 bases and J by 6 bases, with 12 bases between. This CDR3 spans 14 amino acids. Germline lookup yields CDR1 SGHRS and CDR2 YFSETQ. The CDR3 DNA reads TGCGCCAGCAGCTTGGACGGCAGGGCCCATGGCTACACCTTC. Its translation: CASSLDGRAHGYTF.

Comment on this clonotype: Because the CDR3 is missing its conserved closing phenylalanine or tryptophan, this is likely a read error. This chain uses TRBV27 with TRBJ2-7; TRBD1 matches at 8 bases. The CDR3 totals 14 residues. V gave up 3 bases and J gave up 5 bases; unmatched junction bases: 6. Germline CDR1 and CDR2: MNHEY and SMNVEV (reference sequence). The CDR3 nucleotides read TGTGCCAGCAGTTTCGGACAGGGACTGAACGAGCAGTACCTC. This codes for CASSFGQGLNEQYL.

This clonotype appeared a few times. This chain connects TRBV30 to TRBJ1-3, with 9 bases lining up with TRBD1. Germline V gene lookup returns CDR1 GTSNPN and CDR2 SVGIG (reference sequence). The CDR3 spans 14 residues. The junction had 4 bases not matched to a gene; V was cut back by 3 bases and J by 4 bases. CDR3 in DNA: TGTGCCTGGAGCCGGACAGGGGTCGGAAACACCATATATTTT. Protein sequence: CAWSRTGVGNTIYF.

The chain combines TRBV6-5 with TRBJ2-7; D gene uncertain. With 2 bases removed from V and 5 bases from J, the gap between germline ends came to 19 bases. The germline V gene encodes CDR1 MNHEY and CDR2 SVGAGI. This CDR3 has 16 amino acids. The CDR3 reads CASSYTPHNIWDEQYF. CDR3 sequence (DNA): TGTGCCAGCAGTTACACACCTCACAATATCTGGGACGAGCAGTACTTC.

This clonotype was found many times. The V call is TRBV20-1, the J call TRBJ2-5; 11 nucleotides line up with TRBD2. Germline-derived CDR1 and CDR2 are DFQATT and SNEGSKA (reference sequence). The CDR3 length is 15 residues. V lost 4 bases and J lost 5; bases outside the gene matches: 9. The CDR3 DNA reads as TGCAGTGCTAAGCGCACTAGCGGGAGTGGGGAGACCCAGTACTTC. The encoded protein is CSAKRTSGSGETQYF.

This clonotype has only a few counts. The V and J genes are TRBV5-1 and TRBJ1-5; D is ambiguous. This CDR3 has 15 residues. Between the trimmed V and J ends, which lost 0 bases and 5 bases, there was a span of 12 bases. CDR1 and CDR2 from the germline V gene are SGHRS and YFSETQ. DNA of the CDR3: TGCGCCAGCAGCTTGGCCGGTCGTAGGGATCAGCCCCAGCATTTT. This encodes CASSLAGRRDQPQHF.